One T cell receptor (beta chain) is described in this entry. Its matching antigen is unknown. This specimen belongs to a study of T cell responses to AZD1222 COVID-19 vaccine. Regarding the study as a whole: In a largely white British group with more females than males, clonal diversity was possibly underestimated. Nearly half of spike-specific TCRs reportedly go after variant regions that carry no mutations.

Germline CDR1 is LNHDA and CDR2 is SQIVND (reference sequence). V dropped 3 bases and J dropped 4 bases, with 12 bases sitting between them. This CDR3 comprises 14 residues. The assay was immunoSEQ multiplex PCR, and TCRdb's table has in-frame clones only and misses some. The table lists approximately 90,000 clones, about nine tenths of them singletons, with roughly 2.3% in the top ten. The clonotype was recovered from an adult in good health. J is TRBJ2-5 and V is TRBV19; a weak D match, TRBD1 (6 bases). The source material was peripheral blood, sampled on day 0 of AZD1222 vaccination. The CDR3 loop is CASSIRGGGETQYF. Here the CDR3 DNA reads TGTGCCAGTAGTATTCGAGGGGGTGGAGAGACCCAGTACTTC.